This T cell receptor beta chain was retrieved from a study of cytomegalovirus exposure and HLA in healthy donors. The primer mix had 60 Vbeta and 13 Jbeta primers. Using immunoSEQ multiplex PCR, the repertoire was profiled, and TCRdb retains in-frame clones only, with some absent. This sample has about 140,000 clones, with over 60% found just once. CDR1 and CDR2 (germline): MDHEN, SYDVKM. This CDR3 comprises 14 residues. V gave up 6 bases and J gave up 5 bases, with 14 bases separating them. At the time of sampling, donors were nominally healthy, though unrecorded immune exposures were likely. This receptor was taken from a woman in her sixties or seventies in good health and CMV-seronegative. The rearrangement uses TRBV28 and TRBJ1-5, with TRBD1 as a possible D gene (5 bases). Input material: PBMCs. Here the CDR3 reads CASRDSGSDQPQHF. The CDR3 region has the DNA TGTGCCAGCAGAGACAGTGGGTCTGATCAGCCCCAGCATTTT.